This T cell receptor (beta chain) was found in a study of shared T cell receptors in the human thymus. This clone was observed a handful of times. The protocol was immunoSEQ multiplex PCR, while the TCRdb copy is restricted to in-frame clones and leaves out a portion. Among some 760,000 clones, 80% to 90% were seen once, and the ten largest hold 0.0095% to 0.013%. Germline V gene data show CDR1 as MGHRA and CDR2 as YSYEKL. The CDR3 covers 19 residues. Germline trimming cut 4 bases from V and 1 base from J; bases unmatched to any gene: 10. The sample was also reused in another study, on human thymus T cells. That source adds: The thymus tissue came from resections taken during corrective heart surgery. Blood and thymic repertoires both appeared biased in V and J gene usage.

The rearrangement uses TRBV4-1 and TRBJ2-2, with 12 bases identical to TRBD2. Sequenced sample: thymocytes. The TCR comes from a girl less than two years old with a congenital heart defect. The CDR3 spells CASSRGLTTSGGNTGELFF. For the CDR3, the DNA is TGCGCCAGCAGCCGCGGGCTGACGACTAGCGGGGGGAACACCGGGGAGCTGTTTTTT.